The table lists the clone carrying this TCR beta chain with a count of one. This sample stems from a study of T cell responses to AZD1222 COVID-19 vaccine. Libraries were prepared by immunoSEQ multiplex PCR; TCRdb keeps only in-frame clonotypes and omits some of them. Among about 88,000 clones listed, around 86% were seen once. CDR3 length equals 14 residues. CDR1 and CDR2 from the germline V gene are MDHEN and SYDVKM. V lost 7 bases and J lost 4, with 11 bases in between. The chain employs TRBV28 and TRBJ1-6; D is ambiguous. This receptor was obtained from an adult in good health. The sequences come from peripheral blood, collected on day 0 of AZD1222 vaccination. The CDR3 reads CASTLQNYNSPLHF. In DNA form, the CDR3 reads TGTGCCAGCACTTTGCAGAATTATAATTCACCCCTCCACTTT.